The sample holds many counts of the clone carrying this TCR beta chain. RNA transcripts provided the source from which TCR beta CDR3 regions were amplified. A first-round RT-PCR of the TCR CDR3 used the HTBI primer set. TCRdb ran MiXCR on the multiplex PCR reads and lists one entry per CDR3 protein. This table holds 450,000 to 700,000 distinct CDR3 sequences, 40% to 55% found once. The V segment lost 0 bases and the J segment 8 bases; nucleotides outside the gene matches: 15. The CDR3 has 18 amino acids. Germline assignment: CDR1 SGHVT and CDR2 SQSDAQ. The data were taken from a study of T cells in Graves' hyperthyroidism and ophthalmopathy.

Material for sequencing was peripheral blood or thyroid tissue (not recorded which). The receptor was isolated from an adult woman with Graves' disease, either hyperthyroidism or ophthalmopathy (not recorded which). The chain combines TRBV7-4 with TRBJ1-4; 7 bases are a match to TRBD1. The CDR3 sequence is CASSLALGGGAEVEKLFF. In DNA form, the CDR3 reads TGTGCCAGCAGCTTAGCGCTAGGGGGCGGCGCGGAGGTGGAAAAACTGTTTTTT.